Included here is one T cell receptor (beta chain) sequence, with context. Its cognate antigen is unknown. Some clones are missing from TCRdb's copy, which holds only in-frame ones; the method was immunoSEQ multiplex PCR. Found here are roughly 2.1 million clones, approximately 94% of them singletons; the top ten hold about 1.8%. CD8 cells regarded as naive lacked CD45RO, were positively chosen for CCR7, and omitted terminally differentiated effector memory CD45RA+ cells. The entry originates in a study of shared clonotypes between healthy human individuals. CDR3 size: 14 residues. From germline, CDR1 is SEHNR and CDR2 FQNEAQ (reference sequence). The ends were cut back, 2 bases at V and 3 bases at J, with 11 bases in the middle. Study-wide results and limits: Rarefaction demonstrated incomplete sorted-subset sequencing despite large depth.

The sequenced sample consisted of naive CD8+ T cells from PBMCs. V gene TRBV7-9 combines with J gene TRBJ2-7, with D hard to call. The clonotype originates from a man younger than 35 in good health. Some clones in this sample may be carry-over from other donors' samples. The CDR3 coding sequence is TGTGCCAGCAGCTTATCGGGCACAATCTACGAGCAGTACTTC. The encoded protein is CASSLSGTIYEQYF.